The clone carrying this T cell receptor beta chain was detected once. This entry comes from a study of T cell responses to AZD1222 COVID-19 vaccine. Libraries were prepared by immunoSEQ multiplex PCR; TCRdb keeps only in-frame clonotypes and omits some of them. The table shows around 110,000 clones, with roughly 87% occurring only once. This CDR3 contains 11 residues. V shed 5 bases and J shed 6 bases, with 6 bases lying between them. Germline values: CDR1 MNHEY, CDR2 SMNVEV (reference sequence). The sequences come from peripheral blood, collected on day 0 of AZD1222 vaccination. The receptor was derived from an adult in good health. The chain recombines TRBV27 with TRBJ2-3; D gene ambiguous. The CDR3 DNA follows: TGTGCCAGCAGTAGAGGCGATACGCAGTATTTT. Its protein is CASSRGDTQYF.